These T cell receptor beta chains were read from a single sample in a study of PD-1 blockade in classical Hodgkin lymphoma. The protocol was immunoSEQ multiplex PCR, while the TCRdb copy is restricted to in-frame clones and leaves out a portion. The sample includes 40,000 to 50,000 clones, about 85% of them seen just once. The material sequenced was peripheral blood mononuclear cells (PBMCs), taken before the second cycle of nivolumab. The origin of the receptors is a human donor with classical Hodgkin lymphoma. The CDR3 runs from the conserved cysteine through the conserved F or W. The D gene is left open where the match is weak.

J	D	V	CDR3	DNA
TRBJ2-7	.	TRBV6-5	CASAMGPEQYF	TGTGCCAGCGCGATGGGGCCCGAGCAGTACTTC
TRBJ2-1	TRBD2	TRBV11-2	CASSPLAGGLDEQFF	TGTGCCAGCAGCCCCTTAGCGGGAGGGCTCGATGAGCAGTTCTTC
TRBJ1-1	.	TRBV19	CASSASVVEAFF	TGTGCCAGTAGTGCGAGTGTAGTAGAAGCTTTCTTT
TRBJ1-6	.	TRBV6-5	CASSPDLPYNSPLHF	TGTGCCAGCAGTCCGGACCTGCCTTATAATTCACCCCTCCACTTT
TRBJ2-1	TRBD1	TRBV13	CASSLNRGVSFF	TGTGCCAGCAGCTTAAACAGGGGCGTCTCGTTCTTC
TRBJ1-1	.	TRBV2	CASSEARGFVYTEAFF	TGTGCCAGCAGTGAAGCGCGGGGATTTGTCTACACTGAAGCTTTCTTT
TRBJ1-2	TRBD1	TRBV29-1	CSVEGQGVGGYTF	TGCAGCGTTGAAGGACAGGGGGTCGGTGGCTACACCTTC
TRBJ1-3	.	TRBV5-1	CASSQKPAGNTIYF	TGCGCCAGCAGTCAGAAACCGGCTGGAAACACCATATATTTT
TRBJ2-7	TRBD2	TRBV4-2	CASSLSSGGAGEQYF	TGTGCCAGCAGCCTCTCTAGCGGGGGGGCCGGCGAGCAGTACTTC
TRBJ2-7	TRBD2	TRBV7-2	CASSLAPAGGPLSYEQYF	TGTGCCAGCAGCTTAGCGCCAGCGGGGGGCCCCTTAAGCTACGAGCAGTACTTC
TRBJ2-6	.	TRBV28	CASGGGGANVLTF	TGTGCCAGCGGGGGCGGCGGGGCCAACGTCCTGACTTTC
TRBJ2-2	.	TRBV5-1	CASSLVGSAGELFF	TGCGCCAGCAGCTTGGTTGGGTCGGCCGGGGAGCTGTTTTTT
TRBJ2-1	.	TRBV7-3	CASSLGGRGGREQFF	TGTGCCAGCAGCCTAGGTGGGCGGGGCGGGCGCGAGCAGTTCTTC
TRBJ2-1	.	TRBV19	CASSIGRGLTTNEQFF	TGTGCCAGTAGTATAGGCAGGGGACTTACAACCAATGAGCAGTTCTTC